The 22 T cell receptor beta chains given below trace back to one sample, sequenced in a study of T cells in tumors after PD-1 blockade (dated 2019 in TCRdb). Read against the paper, the sample's time point label means: before anti-PD-1 therapy. The library was prepared using the immunoSEQ multiplex PCR assay. In TCRdb, the immuneACCESS table is reduced to in-frame sequences with V and J assigned. These tables do not hold every clone; where another copy was compared, an unresolved V gene accounts for under half, and the others remain unexplained. In all, the sample holds approximately 48,000 clones, and 81% of those were seen once. The ten largest clones represent approximately 4.1% of the sample. The specimen was PBMCs, collected before anti-PD-1 treatment. These receptors came from a human donor with basal cell carcinoma.

DNA of the CDR3: TGCAGCGTTGAAGGGGGGCTGGGGTACGAGCAGTACTTC. Translating gives CSVEGGLGYEQYF. The chain carries TRBV29-1 and TRBJ2-7; D is possibly TRBD1 (6 bases). Germline V gene sequence: CDR1 SQVTM, CDR2 ANQGSEA. Trimming shortened V by 1 base and J by 4 bases, and 11 bases separated the two germline ends. The CDR3 runs to 13 residues.

This clone was observed a single time. The chain has TRBV6-1 and TRBJ2-3; a possible D gene is TRBD2 (6 bases). Germline CDR1 MNHNS, CDR2 SASEGT. The CDR3 sequence is 15 residues long. V was cut by 1 base and J by 0 bases, with 8 bases left in between. CDR3 amino acids: CASSEVSGSTDTQYF. CDR3 DNA: TGTGCCAGCAGTGAAGTTAGCGGCAGCACAGATACGCAGTATTTT.

The sample holds a few counts of this clone. The chain employs TRBV6-5 and TRBJ2-7; 12 bases line up with TRBD1. Unmatched junction bases numbered 6, after V lost 7 bases and J lost 5 bases. Germline V lookup: CDR1 MNHEY, CDR2 SVGAGI. There are 14 residues in the CDR3. Written as DNA, the CDR3 is TGTGCCAGCACCCCCGGGACAGGGGGCGACGAGCAGTACTTC. Protein sequence: CASTPGTGGDEQYF.

In DNA, the CDR3 is TGTGCCAGCAGCCAAGATCATGGCGGGGGCCCGGATACGCAGTATTTT. Translating gives CASSQDHGGGPDTQYF. This rearrangement joins TRBV4-2 to TRBJ2-3; a possible D gene is TRBD2 (7 bases). The CDR3 has 16 residues. The germline V gene has CDR1 LGHNA and CDR2 YNFKEQ. With 0 bases removed from V and 6 bases from J, the gap between germline ends came to 16 bases.

This chain joins TRBV5-6 and TRBJ2-1, with D maybe TRBD1 (5 bases). From germline, CDR1 is SGHDT and CDR2 YYEEEE. The CDR3 sequence is 13 residues long. The V and J ends lost 5 bases and 2 bases respectively, with 8 bases between them. The CDR3 protein is CASSDSPYNEQFF. The CDR3 DNA reads as TGTGCCAGCAGTGACAGCCCCTACAATGAGCAGTTCTTC.

The sample holds a few counts of this clone. The chain recombines TRBV7-9 with TRBJ2-2, with TRBD1 identical over 8 bases. The CDR3 is 17 amino acids. Germline CDR1 is SEHNR and CDR2 is FQNEAQ (reference sequence). The J segment lost 1 base and the V segment lost 5 bases, leaving 9 bases of the junction unmatched. CDR3 bases: TGTGCCAGCAGCCAGAGGACAGGGCGATTGAACACCGGGGAGCTGTTTTTT. Its translation: CASSQRTGRLNTGELFF. The full variable domain, completed using reference TRBV7-9 and TRBJ2-2, is DTGVSQNPRHKITKRGQNVTFRCDPISEHNRLYWYRQTLGQGPEFLTYFQNEAQLEKSRLLSDRFSAERPKGSFSTLEIQRTEQGDSAMYLCASSQRTGRLNTGELFFGEGSRLTVL.

In this sample, this clone turned up a few times. J is TRBJ1-6 and V is TRBV5-6, with TRBD1 matching over 8 bases. Germline values: CDR1 SGHDT, CDR2 YYEEEE. The CDR3 length is 15 residues. V lost 0 bases and J lost 8; bases outside the gene matches: 4. CDR3 sequence reads: CASSLAGQGDSPLHF. The DNA for the CDR3 is TGTGCCAGCAGCTTGGCTGGACAGGGCGATTCACCCCTCCACTTT.

The J gene is TRBJ2-5, the V gene TRBV11-1, with 7 bases fitting TRBD2. This CDR3 is 17 amino acids long. CDR1 SGHAT and CDR2 FQDESV come from the germline V gene (reference sequence). The V gene end was trimmed by 0 bases and the J gene end by 1 base; junction bases not matched to a gene: 8. The CDR3 sequence is CASSLAPRGVGQETQYF. The CDR3 nucleotides are TGTGCCAGCAGCTTAGCCCCCCGGGGGGTCGGCCAAGAGACCCAGTACTTC.

Only a few counts were recorded for this clone. The rearrangement uses TRBV30 and TRBJ1-4, with 9 bases fitting TRBD1. Germline V gives CDR1 GTSNPN, CDR2 SVGIG (reference sequence). The J segment lost 5 bases and the V segment lost 1 base, leaving 2 bases of the junction unmatched. CDR3 size: 14 residues. The CDR3 spells CAWSADRGNEKLFF. CDR3 in DNA: TGTGCCTGGAGTGCGGACAGGGGCAATGAAAAACTGTTTTTT.

The gene calls are TRBV2 and TRBJ1-2; possibly TRBD1 for D (5 bases). Germline V lookup: CDR1 SNHLY, CDR2 FYNNEI. V lost 7 bases to trimming and J lost 3 bases, with 12 bases between them. The CDR3 loop spans 13 amino acids. The CDR3 loop is CASNVRVDYGYTF. CDR3 DNA: TGTGCCAGCAATGTCAGGGTGGACTATGGCTACACCTTC.

The chain combines TRBV2 with TRBJ2-3; a possible D gene is TRBD2 (6 bases). The germline gives CDR1 SNHLY, CDR2 FYNNEI. There are 14 residues in the CDR3. V was cut by 6 bases and J by 3 bases, with 13 bases left in between. The CDR3 coding sequence is TGTGCCAGCAGCTCAGCGGAGGGGACAGATACGCAGTATTTT. Translated, it gives CASSSAEGTDTQYF.

J is TRBJ1-2 and V is TRBV27; 7 bases agree with TRBD1. The CDR3 length is 15 residues. Germline assignment: CDR1 MNHEY and CDR2 SMNVEV (reference sequence). Unmatched junction bases numbered 9, after V lost 4 bases and J lost 4 bases. CDR3 protein: CASSYYPRGGYGYTF. The CDR3 DNA reads as TGTGCCAGCAGTTACTATCCCAGGGGGGGCTATGGCTACACCTTC.

The chain joins TRBV6-6 to TRBJ2-7; 9 nucleotides match TRBD1. This CDR3 region has 12 residues. V lost 4 bases, J lost 5 bases, and 0 bases stayed unmatched. Germline assignment: CDR1 MNHNY and CDR2 SVGAGI (reference sequence). The CDR3 nucleotides are TGTGCCAGCAGTTGGACAGGGGACGAGCAGTACTTC. Encoded protein: CASSWTGDEQYF.

The chain employs TRBV6-1 and TRBJ2-1, with 7 positions matching TRBD2. The germline CDR1 and CDR2 sequences are MNHNS and SASEGT. With 5 bases clipped from V and 2 bases from J, the junction kept 3 bases outside the gene matches. This CDR3 comprises 14 residues. CDR3 region: CASSTSDTYNEQFF. The CDR3 nucleotides read TGTGCCAGCAGTACTAGCGACACCTACAATGAGCAGTTCTTC.

V is TRBV4-1 and J is TRBJ1-1; a weak D match, TRBD1 (5 bases). The CDR3 is 16 residues long. Germline CDR1 reads MGHRA; CDR2 reads YSYEKL. Trimming removed 1 base from V and 1 base from J, with 13 bases in between. CDR3 sequence (DNA): TGCGCCAGCAGCCAAGCGGCCCCGAGGGGGAACACTGAAGCTTTCTTT. This codes for CASSQAAPRGNTEAFF.

The genes are TRBV29-1 and TRBJ2-2; 7 bases fit TRBD1. The length of the CDR3 is 14 residues. The germline V gene encodes CDR1 SQVTM and CDR2 ANQGSEA. The CDR3 nucleotides read TGCAGTGCCAATGAGGGGGCGCGGGTCGGGGAGCTGTTTTTT. This encodes CSANEGARVGELFF.

This clone was seen just once. The V call is TRBV12-2, the J call TRBJ1-1; no DNA check was done on the table's D call, TRBD1. TRBV12-2 is reported as a pseudogene. The CDR3 extends over 17 amino acids. Here the CDR3 reads CASRLALRGRGDTEAFF. The CDR3 coding sequence is TGTGCAAGTCGCTTAGCGCTAAGGGGGCGCGGGGACACTGAAGCTTTCTTT.

This clone was seen a handful of times. V usage is TRBV6-6 and J usage is TRBJ2-2, with TRBD2 matching 11 bases. J lost 7 bases, V lost 5 bases, and 15 bases had no gene match. The germline CDR1 and CDR2 sequences are MNHNY and SVGAGI (reference sequence). The CDR3 contains 18 residues. CDR3 sequence (DNA): TGTGCCAGCAGTCTCAACCGGCTAGCGGGGGGTCTTATCGGGGAGCTGTTTTTT. It specifies CASSLNRLAGGLIGELFF.

The CDR3 DNA follows: TGCGCCAGCAGCCTACGTCTGCTGGGGGCAGGCACAGATACGCAGTATTTT. Translation: CASSLRLLGAGTDTQYF. V is TRBV10-2 and J is TRBJ2-3; perhaps TRBD1 as D (6 bases). The ends were cut back, 6 bases at V and 1 base at J, with 20 bases in the middle. The CDR3 is 17 residues long. CDR1 and CDR2 from the germline V gene are WSHSY and SAAADI.

This clone was seen a handful of times. J is TRBJ1-1 and V is TRBV30; TRBD1 is a possible D gene (6 bases). V was shortened by 3 bases and J by 3 bases, with 20 bases between the two germline ends. The CDR3 loop spans 16 amino acids. CDR1 and CDR2 (germline): GTSNPN, SVGIG (reference sequence). The CDR3 protein is CAWSRDGGGLDTEAFF. The CDR3, as DNA: TGTGCCTGGAGCCGCGACGGGGGGGGCCTCGACACTGAAGCTTTCTTT.

The chain combines TRBV12-5 with TRBJ2-3; 10 nucleotides line up with TRBD1. V shed 4 bases and J 2 bases; nucleotides not matched to a gene: 6. The CDR3 is made up of 16 amino acids. Looked up from germline, CDR1 is LGHNT and CDR2 is FRNRAP. This CDR3 is CASGSRDRGYTDTQYF. As DNA, the CDR3 is TGTGCTAGTGGTTCCCGGGACAGGGGATACACAGATACGCAGTATTTT.

The chain combines TRBV6-6 with TRBJ1-2, with TRBD1 identical over 8 bases. The CDR3 runs 14 residues. From germline, CDR1 is MNHNY and CDR2 SVGAGI (reference sequence). With V trimmed by 2 bases and J by 6 bases, 5 bases remained unmatched. CDR3 nucleotide sequence: TGTGCCAGCAGTTACCCGTCGGGACAGGATGGCTACACCTTC. Encoded protein: CASSYPSGQDGYTF.